A selection of T cell receptor beta chains follows, all from one sample in a study of cytomegalovirus exposure and HLA in healthy donors. Libraries were prepared by immunoSEQ multiplex PCR; TCRdb keeps only in-frame clonotypes and omits some of them. The profile shows roughly 150,000 clones, approximately 80% of them singletons. Sequenced: PBMCs. These receptors all come from a man under 40 in good health and CMV-seronegative. Each CDR3 is given with its conserved first and last residue. A D gene is named only where the DNA matches it firmly. For some rows the clone size is stated as once, few or many, or as a class when expanded; others skip it.

cdr3_nt cdr3_aa clone_size j_call v_call d_call
TGTGCCAGCAGTGAAGGGACAGGGGGTGTCAGCTACACCTTC CASSEGTGGVSYTF . TRBJ1-2 TRBV2 TRBD1
TGTGCCAGCAGCCCAGGGACTAGCGGGAGCACAGATACGCAGTATTTT CASSPGTSGSTDTQYF . TRBJ2-3 TRBV9 TRBD2
TGTGCCAGTAGCACAGGGCTCCATGGCTACACCTTC CASSTGLHGYTF . TRBJ1-2 TRBV19 .
TGCAGCGTTGAAGGAGAGACAGCTTCCCTCAACGAGCAGTACTTC CSVEGETASLNEQYF . TRBJ2-7 TRBV29-1 .
TGTGCCATACCGGGACAGGGTTTCTACGAGCAGTACTTC CAIPGQGFYEQYF . TRBJ2-7 TRBV30 TRBD1
TGTGCCAGCAGCTCGGGACTAGCGGGTTCCGACGAGCAGTACTTC CASSSGLAGSDEQYF . TRBJ2-7 TRBV5-4 TRBD2
TGTGCCAGCAGCTCCTTCCGACAGGGGCGGGCGGGAGCGACCGGGGAGCTGTTTTTT CASSSFRQGRAGATGELFF . TRBJ2-2 TRBV5-4 .
TGTGCCAGCACCGAAAGCGGAGGCCTCTCCTACGAGCAGTACTTC CASTESGGLSYEQYF . TRBJ2-7 TRBV7-9 .
TGTGCCAGCAGTCCTTCAACGGGAGGGCCTTGGGAGACCCAGTACTTC CASSPSTGGPWETQYF . TRBJ2-5 TRBV2 TRBD2
TGTGCCAGCAGCACAGGGTACGGGGTTGAAGCTTTCTTT CASSTGYGVEAFF . TRBJ1-1 TRBV7-2 .
TGTGCCAGCAGCATTTCCGGAGCCCCGAACGCTGAAGCTTTCTTT CASSISGAPNAEAFF . TRBJ1-1 TRBV7-9 .
TGCGCCAGCATGGTGACACAAGGTGCAATCGACACTGAAGCTTTCTTT CASMVTQGAIDTEAFF . TRBJ1-1 TRBV5-1 .
TGTGCCTCTCGACAGCTGAACACTGAAGCTTTCTTT CASRQLNTEAFF few TRBJ1-1 TRBV10-3 .
TGCGCCAGCAGCCAAGAGGAGGACAGGGCCGAAAAACTGTTTTTT CASSQEEDRAEKLFF . TRBJ1-4 TRBV4-3 TRBD1
TGTGCCAGCAGTTTATCGGACACAGGGGGATATGGCTACACCTTC CASSLSDTGGYGYTF once TRBJ1-2 TRBV27 TRBD1
TGTGCCAGCAGTTCCACCCAGACAGCAGACTATGGCTACACCTTC CASSSTQTADYGYTF once TRBJ1-2 TRBV2 .
TGTGCCAGCAGCCGGGAACTAGCGGGAGGGGTCACAGATACGCAGTATTTT CASSRELAGGVTDTQYF . TRBJ2-3 TRBV11-2 TRBD2
TGTGCCAGCGGGGGGGCTGGCGGCTATGGCTACACCTTC CASGGAGGYGYTF . TRBJ1-2 TRBV7-2 .
TGTGCCAGCAGTTACTACAGGGGGCAATACGAGCAGTACTTC CASSYYRGQYEQYF . TRBJ2-7 TRBV6-5 TRBD1
TGTGCCAGCAGTACAGGGATGGGCGGCTACACCTTC CASSTGMGGYTF . TRBJ1-2 TRBV2 .
TGTGCCAGCAGCCTCGAGCAGAACACTGAAGCTTTCTTT CASSLEQNTEAFF . TRBJ1-1 TRBV7-2 .
TGTGCCAGCAACCAGCTTAATAGCCCATCCATGAACACTGAAGCTTTCTTT CASNQLNSPSMNTEAFF . TRBJ1-1 TRBV11-2 .
TGTGCCAGCAGCGCACCTGCGGCGGATAGCAATCAGCCCCAGCATTTT CASSAPAADSNQPQHF . TRBJ1-5 TRBV28 .
TGCGCCAGCAGCTCAGACAGGGGTGTTACAGATACGCAGTATTTT CASSSDRGVTDTQYF . TRBJ2-3 TRBV5-1 TRBD1
TGTGCCAGCAGCGTAGTCCTAGCGGGGTACAATGAGCAGTTCTTC CASSVVLAGYNEQFF . TRBJ2-1 TRBV9 TRBD2
TGTGCCAGTAGTATAGGACAGGGGCTCGAGACCCAGTACTTC CASSIGQGLETQYF . TRBJ2-5 TRBV19 TRBD1
TGTGCTAGCAGCTACAGGGGGCTGGGCACCGGGGAGCTGTTTTTT CASSYRGLGTGELFF . TRBJ2-2 TRBV7-7 TRBD1
TGTGCCAGCAGCGCCACTAGCGAAGAGACCCAGTACTTC CASSATSEETQYF . TRBJ2-5 TRBV9 TRBD2
TGCAGCGCCGGAGCTCTAGCGGGAGGGACGGGGGAGCAGTTCTTC CSAGALAGGTGEQFF once TRBJ2-1 TRBV29-1 TRBD2
TGTGCCAGCTCACCACCTTCGGGGTACGATGAGCAGTTCTTC CASSPPSGYDEQFF . TRBJ2-1 TRBV18 .
TGTGCCAGCAGCTTACTGCGCGGGAGAGGTGAGCAGTTCTTC CASSLLRGRGEQFF . TRBJ2-1 TRBV13 TRBD2
TGTGCCAGCAGTTTACCCAAAACAGAGACTGAAGCTTTCTTT CASSLPKTETEAFF . TRBJ1-1 TRBV28 .
TGTGCCAGCAGCTATAGCGGGCAAACGAACACCGGGGAGCTGTTTTTT CASSYSGQTNTGELFF . TRBJ2-2 TRBV7-9 TRBD2
TGTGCCAGCAGCCCCTTACTTAGCTCTGGAAACACCATATATTTT CASSPLLSSGNTIYF . TRBJ1-3 TRBV7-9 .
TGTGCCAGCAGCTCCGACTCTGGATGGGAGCAGTTCTTC CASSSDSGWEQFF . TRBJ2-1 TRBV11-3 .
TGTGCCAGTAGTATATCCCGTGACAGGGACCTCTATGGCTACACCTTC CASSISRDRDLYGYTF . TRBJ1-2 TRBV19 TRBD1
TGCAGCGTTCAGCGACAGGCTCAAGAGACCCAGTACTTC CSVQRQAQETQYF . TRBJ2-5 TRBV29-1 .
TGTGCCAGCAGCTTAGTGCATGGACAGGGTAACTACGAGCAGTACTTC CASSLVHGQGNYEQYF . TRBJ2-7 TRBV7-6 TRBD1
TGTGCCAGCAGTCCCCTAGCGGCCAAATCCTACGAGCAGTACTTC CASSPLAAKSYEQYF once TRBJ2-7 TRBV28 TRBD2
TGTGCCAGCACTAGGACAGGGAGCAATCAGCCCCAGCATTTT CASTRTGSNQPQHF few TRBJ1-5 TRBV7-9 TRBD1
TGCGCCAGCAGAGGGGGGGAGTACTACAATGAGCAGTTCTTC CASRGGEYYNEQFF . TRBJ2-1 TRBV5-1 .
TGCGCCAGCAGCGGACAGGGTTCAGGGGCCAACGTCCTGACTTTC CASSGQGSGANVLTF . TRBJ2-6 TRBV10-2 TRBD1
TGTGCCAGCAGCTTTCTAGCGGGAGCCGCCTACGAGCAGTACTTC CASSFLAGAAYEQYF . TRBJ2-7 TRBV7-2 TRBD2
TGTGCCACACAGGGGGTCGAATCGGGCACCGGGGAGCTGTTTTTT CATQGVESGTGELFF few TRBJ2-2 TRBV10-3 TRBD1
TGTGCCTGGAGCGCCCCGGGACTAGCGTACTACAATGAGCAGTTCTTC CAWSAPGLAYYNEQFF . TRBJ2-1 TRBV30 TRBD2
TGTGCCAGCAGCAAACTAGGTCCGGAGACCCAGTACTTC CASSKLGPETQYF . TRBJ2-5 TRBV7-2 .
TGTGCCAGCAGGTATACCGGGACAGCCTATGGCTACACCTTC CASRYTGTAYGYTF once TRBJ1-2 TRBV27 TRBD1
TGTGCCAGCAGCTCCGGGATTCAGCCCCAGCATTTT CASSSGIQPQHF . TRBJ1-5 TRBV7-2 .
TGTGCCAGCAGAATAGCGGCGGGAGCGGCGCAGTATTTT CASRIAAGAAQYF . TRBJ2-3 TRBV7-2 TRBD2
TGCGCCAGCAGCCCCGGCGGGACTAGCGAGAGTTACGAGCAGTACTTC CASSPGGTSESYEQYF . TRBJ2-7 TRBV5-1 TRBD2
TGTGCCAGCAGTCGGACTAGCGGGAGCCTCCTCACAGATACGCAGTATTTT CASSRTSGSLLTDTQYF . TRBJ2-3 TRBV7-2 TRBD2
TGTGCCAGCAGTTCCCGACAGCAAGAGACCCAGTACTTC CASSSRQQETQYF . TRBJ2-5 TRBV27 .
TGTGCCAGCAGCTCCTTCCCGAGCGACAGCTCCTACAATGAGCAGTTCTTC CASSSFPSDSSYNEQFF . TRBJ2-1 TRBV7-9 .